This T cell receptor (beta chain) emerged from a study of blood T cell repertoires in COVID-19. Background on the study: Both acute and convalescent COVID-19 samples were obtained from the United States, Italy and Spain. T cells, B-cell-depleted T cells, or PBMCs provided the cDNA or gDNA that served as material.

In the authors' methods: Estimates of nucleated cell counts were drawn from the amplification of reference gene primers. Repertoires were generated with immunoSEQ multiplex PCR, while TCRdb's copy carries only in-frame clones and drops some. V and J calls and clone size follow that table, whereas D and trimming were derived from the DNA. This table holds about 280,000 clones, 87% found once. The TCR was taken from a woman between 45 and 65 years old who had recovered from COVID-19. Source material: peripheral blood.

CDR3 amino acids: CASSDAPSTRPGPRDTQYF. In DNA, the CDR3 is TGTGCCAGCAGTGACGCCCCCTCGACTAGACCGGGCCCCCGTGATACGCAGTATTTT. The chain employs TRBV6-2 or TRBV6-3 and TRBJ2-3, with D perhaps TRBD2 (6 bases). V lost 5 bases and J 6 bases, leaving 30 bases between the germline ends. CDR1 and CDR2 (germline): MNHEY, SVGEGT. This CDR3 is built from 19 residues.